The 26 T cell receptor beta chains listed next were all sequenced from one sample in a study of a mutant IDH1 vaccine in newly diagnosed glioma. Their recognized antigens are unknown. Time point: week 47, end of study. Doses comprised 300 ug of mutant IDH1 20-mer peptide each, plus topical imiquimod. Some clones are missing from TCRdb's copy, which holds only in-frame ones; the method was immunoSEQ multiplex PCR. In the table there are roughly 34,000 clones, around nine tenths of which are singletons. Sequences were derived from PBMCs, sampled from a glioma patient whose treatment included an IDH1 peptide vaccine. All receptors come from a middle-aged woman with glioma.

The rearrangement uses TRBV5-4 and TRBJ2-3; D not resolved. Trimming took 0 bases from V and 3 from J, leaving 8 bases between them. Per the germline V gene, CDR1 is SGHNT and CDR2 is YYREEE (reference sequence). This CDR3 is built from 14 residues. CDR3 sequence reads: CASSLEAATDTQYF. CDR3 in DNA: TGTGCCAGCAGCTTGGAGGCCGCTACAGATACGCAGTATTTT.

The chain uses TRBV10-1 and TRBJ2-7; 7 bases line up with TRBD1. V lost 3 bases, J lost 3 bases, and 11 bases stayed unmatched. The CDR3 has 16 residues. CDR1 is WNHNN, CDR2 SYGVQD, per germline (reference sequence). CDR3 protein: CASSDPRDSKFYEQYF. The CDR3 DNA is TGCGCCAGCAGTGATCCCCGGGACAGCAAGTTCTACGAGCAGTACTTC.

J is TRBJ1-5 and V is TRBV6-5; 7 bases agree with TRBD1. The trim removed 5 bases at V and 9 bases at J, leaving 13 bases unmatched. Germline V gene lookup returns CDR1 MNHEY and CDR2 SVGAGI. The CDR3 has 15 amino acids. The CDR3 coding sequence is TGTGCCAGCAGTAACAGCCCGGGACAGCAAGCGCCCCAGCATTTT. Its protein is CASSNSPGQQAPQHF.

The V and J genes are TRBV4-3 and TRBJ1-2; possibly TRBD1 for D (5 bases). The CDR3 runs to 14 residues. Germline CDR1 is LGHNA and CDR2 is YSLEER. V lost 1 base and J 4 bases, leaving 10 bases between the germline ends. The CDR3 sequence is CASSQGAGRYGYTF. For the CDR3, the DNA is TGCGCCAGCAGCCAAGGAGCGGGGCGCTATGGCTACACCTTC.

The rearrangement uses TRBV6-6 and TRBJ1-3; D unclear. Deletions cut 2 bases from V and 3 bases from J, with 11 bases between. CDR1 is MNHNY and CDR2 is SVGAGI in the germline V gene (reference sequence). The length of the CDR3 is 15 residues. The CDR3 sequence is CASSYGQPNGNTIYF. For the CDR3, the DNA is TGTGCCAGCAGTTACGGGCAGCCCAATGGAAACACCATATATTTT.

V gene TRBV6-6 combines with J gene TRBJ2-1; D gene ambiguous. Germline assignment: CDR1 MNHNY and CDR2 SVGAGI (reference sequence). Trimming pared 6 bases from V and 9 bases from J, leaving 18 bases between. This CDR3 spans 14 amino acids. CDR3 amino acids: CASRREALLSEQFF. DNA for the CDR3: TGTGCCAGCAGACGAGAGGCTCTTCTAAGTGAGCAGTTCTTC.

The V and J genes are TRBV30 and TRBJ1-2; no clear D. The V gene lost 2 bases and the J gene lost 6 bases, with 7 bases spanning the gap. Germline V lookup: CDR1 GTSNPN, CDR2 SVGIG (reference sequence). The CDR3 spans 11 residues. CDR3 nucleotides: TGTGCCTGGAGTCAGAAGAATGGCTACACCTTC. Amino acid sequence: CAWSQKNGYTF.

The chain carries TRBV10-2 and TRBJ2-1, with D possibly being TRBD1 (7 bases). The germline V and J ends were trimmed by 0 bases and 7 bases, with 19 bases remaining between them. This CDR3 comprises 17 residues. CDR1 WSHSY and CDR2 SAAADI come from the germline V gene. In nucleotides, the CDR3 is TGCGCCAGCAGTGAGTCCTACCGGGACAGCGGGTCGAATGAGCAGTTCTTC. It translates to CASSESYRDSGSNEQFF.

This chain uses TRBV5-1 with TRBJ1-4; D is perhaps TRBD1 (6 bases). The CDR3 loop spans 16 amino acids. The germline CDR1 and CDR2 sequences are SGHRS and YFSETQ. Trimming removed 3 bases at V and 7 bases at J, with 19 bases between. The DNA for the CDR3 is TGCGCCAGCAGCTCACGGCCAGGGGAAACGGCTGAAAAACTGTTTTTT. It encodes CASSSRPGETAEKLFF. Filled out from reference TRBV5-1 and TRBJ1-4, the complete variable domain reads KAGVTQTPRYLIKTRGQQVTLSCSPISGHRSVSWYQQTPGQGLQFLFEYFSETQRNKGNFPGRFSGRQFSNSRSEMNVSTLELGDSALYLCASSSRPGETAEKLFFGSGTQLSVL.

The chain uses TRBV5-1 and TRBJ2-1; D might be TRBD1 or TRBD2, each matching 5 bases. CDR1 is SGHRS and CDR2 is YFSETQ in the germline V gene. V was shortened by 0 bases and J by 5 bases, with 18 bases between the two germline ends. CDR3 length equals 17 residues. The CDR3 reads CASSLGHRDLKNNEQFF. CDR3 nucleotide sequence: TGCGCCAGCAGCTTGGGTCACCGGGACCTGAAGAACAATGAGCAGTTCTTC.

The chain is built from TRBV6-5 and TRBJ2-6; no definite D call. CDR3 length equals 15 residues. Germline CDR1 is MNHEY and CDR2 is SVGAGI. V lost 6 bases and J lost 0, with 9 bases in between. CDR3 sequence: CASRTHHSGANVLTF. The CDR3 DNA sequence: TGTGCCAGCAGAACACACCACTCTGGGGCCAACGTCCTGACTTTC.

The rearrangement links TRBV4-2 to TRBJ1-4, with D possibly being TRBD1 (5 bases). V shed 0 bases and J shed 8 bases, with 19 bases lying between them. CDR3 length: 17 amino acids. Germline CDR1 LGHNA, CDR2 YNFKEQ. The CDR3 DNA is TGTGCCAGCAGCCAAGATGAAGGCTTGACAGTAGGGGAAAAACTGTTTTTT. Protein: CASSQDEGLTVGEKLFF.

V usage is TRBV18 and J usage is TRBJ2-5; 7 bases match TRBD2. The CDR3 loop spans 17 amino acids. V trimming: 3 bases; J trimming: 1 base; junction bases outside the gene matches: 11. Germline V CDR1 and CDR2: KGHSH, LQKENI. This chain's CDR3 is CASSPFPFGGIQETQYF. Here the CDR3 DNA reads TGTGCCAGCTCACCTTTTCCCTTCGGGGGGATCCAAGAGACCCAGTACTTC. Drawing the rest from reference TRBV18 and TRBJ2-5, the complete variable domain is NAGVMQNPRHLVRRRGQEARLRCSPMKGHSHVYWYRQLPEEGLKFMVYLQKENIIDESGMPKERFSAEFPKEGPSILRIQQVVRGDSAAYFCASSPFPFGGIQETQYFGPGTRLLVL.

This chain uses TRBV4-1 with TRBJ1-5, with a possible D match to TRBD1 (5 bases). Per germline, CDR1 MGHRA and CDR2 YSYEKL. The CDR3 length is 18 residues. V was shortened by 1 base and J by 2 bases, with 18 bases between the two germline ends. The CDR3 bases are TGCGCCAGCAGCCAAGCCTGGGGCCAAAGATTCGGCAATCAGCCCCAGCATTTT. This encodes CASSQAWGQRFGNQPQHF.

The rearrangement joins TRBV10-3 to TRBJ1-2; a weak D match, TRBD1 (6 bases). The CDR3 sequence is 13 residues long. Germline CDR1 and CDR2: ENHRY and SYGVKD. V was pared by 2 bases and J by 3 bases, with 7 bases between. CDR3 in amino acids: CAISERTDYGYTF. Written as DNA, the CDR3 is TGTGCCATCAGTGAGAGGACAGACTATGGCTACACCTTC.

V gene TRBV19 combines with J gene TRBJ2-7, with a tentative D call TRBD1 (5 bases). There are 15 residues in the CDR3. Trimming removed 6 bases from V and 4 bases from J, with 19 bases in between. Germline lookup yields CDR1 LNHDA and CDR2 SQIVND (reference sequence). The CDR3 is CASSPPRATAYEQYF. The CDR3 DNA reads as TGTGCCAGTAGCCCTCCCCGGGCGACAGCTTACGAGCAGTACTTC.

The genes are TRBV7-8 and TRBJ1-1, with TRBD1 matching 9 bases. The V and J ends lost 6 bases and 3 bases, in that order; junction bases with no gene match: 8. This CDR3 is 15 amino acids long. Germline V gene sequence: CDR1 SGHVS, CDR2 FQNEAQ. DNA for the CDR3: TGTGCCAGCAGACCCCACAGGGGGCAATACACTGAAGCTTTCTTT. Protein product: CASRPHRGQYTEAFF.

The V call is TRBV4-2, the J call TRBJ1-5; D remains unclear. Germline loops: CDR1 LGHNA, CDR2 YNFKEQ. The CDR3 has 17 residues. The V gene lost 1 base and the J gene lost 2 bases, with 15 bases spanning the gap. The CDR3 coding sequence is TGTGCCAGCAGCCAAGGACTTCCACAGTGGGGCAATCAGCCCCAGCATTTT. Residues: CASSQGLPQWGNQPQHF.

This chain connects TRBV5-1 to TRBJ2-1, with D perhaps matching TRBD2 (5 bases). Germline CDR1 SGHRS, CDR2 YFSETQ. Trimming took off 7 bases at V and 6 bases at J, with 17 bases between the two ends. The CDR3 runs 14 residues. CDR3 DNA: TGCGCCAGCTCCGGCGCGGGTTGGATCAATGAGCAGTTCTTC. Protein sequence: CASSGAGWINEQFF.

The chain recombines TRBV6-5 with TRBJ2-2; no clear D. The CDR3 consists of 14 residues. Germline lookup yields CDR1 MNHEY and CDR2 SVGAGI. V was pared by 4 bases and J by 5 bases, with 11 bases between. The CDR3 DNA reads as TGTGCCAGCAGTTTAAACAAGGGAACCGGGGAGCTGTTTTTT. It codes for CASSLNKGTGELFF.

The CDR3 protein is CASSQDGLAGTTDTQYF. The CDR3 DNA reads TGCGCCAGCAGCCAAGATGGTCTAGCGGGGACCACAGATACGCAGTATTTT. V usage is TRBV4-3 and J usage is TRBJ2-3; 9 bases map to TRBD2. This CDR3 is 17 amino acids long. After removal of 0 bases from V and 2 bases from J, the junction contained 6 bases not matched to a gene. Germline loops: CDR1 LGHNA, CDR2 YSLEER.

The CDR3 DNA is TGCGCCAGCAGCAAGGACGGCTACGAGCAGTACTTC. Its protein is CASSKDGYEQYF. V and J are TRBV5-1 and TRBJ2-7; D gene unclear. The CDR3 loop spans 12 amino acids. Germline-derived CDR1 and CDR2 are SGHRS and YFSETQ. V lost 4 bases, J lost 3 bases, and 8 bases lay in between.

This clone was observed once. The CDR3 sequence is CASSLALNNQPQHF. CDR3 DNA: TGTGCCAGCAGCTTAGCCCTCAACAATCAGCCCCAGCATTTT. The chain combines TRBV7-2 with TRBJ1-5, with no clear D. Germline V gives CDR1 SGHTA, CDR2 FQGNSA. This CDR3 spans 14 amino acids. The ends were cut back, 0 bases at V and 3 bases at J, with 6 bases in the middle.

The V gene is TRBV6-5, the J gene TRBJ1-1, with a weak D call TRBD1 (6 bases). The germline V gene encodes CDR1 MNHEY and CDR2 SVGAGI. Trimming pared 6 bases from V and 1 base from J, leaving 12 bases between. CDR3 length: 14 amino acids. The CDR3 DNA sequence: TGTGCCAGCAGGAGCCCGGACAGGAACACTGAAGCTTTCTTT. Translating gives CASRSPDRNTEAFF.

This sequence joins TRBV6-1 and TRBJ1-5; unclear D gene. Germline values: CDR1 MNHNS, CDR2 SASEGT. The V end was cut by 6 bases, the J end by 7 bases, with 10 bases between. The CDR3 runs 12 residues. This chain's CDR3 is CASSRAGQPQHF. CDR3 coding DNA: TGTGCCAGCAGCCGAGCCGGGCAGCCCCAGCATTTT.

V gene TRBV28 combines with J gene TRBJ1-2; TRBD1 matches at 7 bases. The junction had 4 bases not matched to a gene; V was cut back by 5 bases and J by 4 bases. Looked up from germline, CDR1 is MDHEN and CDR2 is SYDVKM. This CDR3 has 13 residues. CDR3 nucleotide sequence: TGTGCCAGCAGTGTGGGACAGTCCTATGGCTACACCTTC. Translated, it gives CASSVGQSYGYTF.